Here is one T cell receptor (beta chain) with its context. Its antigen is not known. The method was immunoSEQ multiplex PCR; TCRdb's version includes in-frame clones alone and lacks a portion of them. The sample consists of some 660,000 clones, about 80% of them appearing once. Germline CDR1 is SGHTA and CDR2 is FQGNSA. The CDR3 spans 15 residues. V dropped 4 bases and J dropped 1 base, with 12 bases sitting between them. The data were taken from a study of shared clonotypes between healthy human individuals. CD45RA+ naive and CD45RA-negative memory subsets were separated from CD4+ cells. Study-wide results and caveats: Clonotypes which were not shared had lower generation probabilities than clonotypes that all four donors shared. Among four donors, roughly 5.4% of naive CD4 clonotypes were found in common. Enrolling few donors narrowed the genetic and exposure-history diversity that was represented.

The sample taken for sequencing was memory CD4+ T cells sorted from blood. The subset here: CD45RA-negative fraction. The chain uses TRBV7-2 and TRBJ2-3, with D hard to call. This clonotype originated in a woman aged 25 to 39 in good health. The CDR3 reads CASSSYSVGTDTQYF. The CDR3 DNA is TGTGCCAGCAGCTCTTATTCAGTGGGCACAGATACGCAGTATTTT.